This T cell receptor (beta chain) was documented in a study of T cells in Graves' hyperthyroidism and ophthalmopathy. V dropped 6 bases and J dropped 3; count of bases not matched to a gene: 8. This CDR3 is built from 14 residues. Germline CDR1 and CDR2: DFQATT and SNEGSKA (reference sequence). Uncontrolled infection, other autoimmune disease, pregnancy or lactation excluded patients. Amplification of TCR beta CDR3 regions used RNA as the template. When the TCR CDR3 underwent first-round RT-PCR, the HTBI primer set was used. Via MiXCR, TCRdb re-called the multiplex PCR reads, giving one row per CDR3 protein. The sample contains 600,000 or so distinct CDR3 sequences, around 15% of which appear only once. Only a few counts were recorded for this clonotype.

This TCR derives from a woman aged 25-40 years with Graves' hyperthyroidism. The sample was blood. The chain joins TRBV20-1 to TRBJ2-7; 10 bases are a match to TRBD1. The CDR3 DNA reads TGCAGTGCACGGGTCGGGACAGGGGACTACGAGCAGTACTTC. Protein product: CSARVGTGDYEQYF.